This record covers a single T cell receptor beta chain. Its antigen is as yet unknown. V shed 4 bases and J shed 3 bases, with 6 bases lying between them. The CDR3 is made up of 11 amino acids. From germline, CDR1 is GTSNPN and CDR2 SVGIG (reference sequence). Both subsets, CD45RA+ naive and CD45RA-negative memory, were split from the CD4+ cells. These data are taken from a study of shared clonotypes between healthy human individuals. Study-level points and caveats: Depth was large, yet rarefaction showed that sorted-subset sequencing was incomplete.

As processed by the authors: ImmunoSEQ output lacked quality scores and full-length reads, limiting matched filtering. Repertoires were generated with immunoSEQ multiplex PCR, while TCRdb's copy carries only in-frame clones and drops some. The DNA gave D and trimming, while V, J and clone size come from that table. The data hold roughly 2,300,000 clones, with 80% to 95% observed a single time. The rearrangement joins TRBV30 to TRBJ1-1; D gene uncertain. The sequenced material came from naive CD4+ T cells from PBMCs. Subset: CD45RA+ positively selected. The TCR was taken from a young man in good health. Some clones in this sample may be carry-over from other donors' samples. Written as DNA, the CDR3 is TGTGCCTGGACCGCGGACACTGAAGCTTTCTTT. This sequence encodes CAWTADTEAFF. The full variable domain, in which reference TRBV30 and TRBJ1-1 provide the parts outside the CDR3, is SQTIHQWPATLVQPVGSPLSLECTVEGTSNPNLYWYRQAAGRGLQLLFYSVGIGQISSEVPQNLSASRPQDRQFILSSKKLLLSDSGFYLCAWTADTEAFFGQGTRLTVV.